This is a list of T cell receptor beta chains from one sample in a study of T-cell memory formation after mild COVID-19. A single record per CDR3 protein comes from TCRdb applying MiXCR to the 5' RACE reads. The top ten clones hold about 21% of a sample with around 310,000 distinct CDR3 sequences, around 20% of them seen once. What was sequenced was PBMCs or a T cell subset sorted from them (not recorded which). The receptors derive from a man between 18 and 35 years old who had mild COVID-19 (a few samples of this study predate the infection). Cell type and time point are not known. Both conserved end residues are part of each CDR3. The order of the fields is J gene, D gene, V gene, clone size, CDR3 DNA, CDR3 protein. D genes are given only for firm matches. Some rows have no size entry. The others give once, few or many, or a class for an expanded clone.

TRBJ2-3	TRBD2	TRBV7-6	-	TGTGCCAGCAGCCCAGGGTCGGGGGGTTCCGGTACGCAGTATTTT	CASSPGSGGSGTQYF
TRBJ2-1	-	TRBV12-3/TRBV12-4	many	TGTGCCAGCAGTTTACCCCAGGGTCGAAATGAGCAGTTCTTC	CASSLPQGRNEQFF
TRBJ2-5	TRBD1	TRBV29-1	-	TGCAGCGTCGACAGGGGACAGCGGGAGACCCAGTACTTC	CSVDRGQRETQYF
TRBJ1-2	-	TRBV18	few	TGTGCCAGCTCACCTTTTTGGGTCCCCTCTAACTATGGCTACACCTTC	CASSPFWVPSNYGYTF
TRBJ2-5	TRBD1	TRBV19	-	TGTGCCAGTAGCCTTCGGACAGGCGCCGGGGTGACCCAGTACTTC	CASSLRTGAGVTQYF
TRBJ1-1	-	TRBV9	few	TGTGCCAGCAGCGTAGGGTCAGGGGAGACTGAAGCTTTCTTT	CASSVGSGETEAFF
TRBJ1-1	TRBD1	TRBV12-3/TRBV12-4	few	TGTGCCAGCAGTCCGGACAGGGGAGCTTTCTTT	CASSPDRGAFF
TRBJ2-3	-	TRBV29-1	-	TGCAGCGTGGGACCCGAATCGGGGAGGACAGATACGCAGTATTTT	CSVGPESGRTDTQYF
TRBJ1-5	-	TRBV6-5	few	TGTGCCAGCAGCCGGTATAGCAATCAGCCCCAGCATTTT	CASSRYSNQPQHF
TRBJ2-7	-	TRBV5-5	many	TGTGCCAGCAGCGGGGGACCCTCCTACGAGCAGTACTTC	CASSGGPSYEQYF
TRBJ2-3	-	TRBV5-1	-	TGCGCCAGCAGCTTGGACCCAGGGGCGAGGGGAGATACGCAGTATTTT	CASSLDPGARGDTQYF
TRBJ2-2	-	TRBV4-1	-	TGCGCCAGCAGCCAAGAAAGTCGATCCGCCGGGGAGCTGTTTTTT	CASSQESRSAGELFF
TRBJ1-1	TRBD1	TRBV20-1	-	TGCAGTGCTGGACAGGAGACTGAAGCTTTCTTT	CSAGQETEAFF
TRBJ1-1	-	TRBV18	few	TGTGCCAGCTCCCCAGGACAGCCGAATATCGCGACTGAAGCTTTCTTT	CASSPGQPNIATEAFF
TRBJ1-1	-	TRBV19	few	TGTGCCAGTAGTATTATAAGGGGTCGGGCGTTGAACACTGAAGCTTTCTTT	CASSIIRGRALNTEAFF
TRBJ2-2	-	TRBV7-9	few	TGTGCCAGCAGCCCAGAGGACAGAACCGGGGAGCTGTTTTTT	CASSPEDRTGELFF
TRBJ2-5	-	TRBV20-1	few	TGCAGTGCCCATCGACAGCTCCAAGAGACCCAGTACTTC	CSAHRQLQETQYF
TRBJ1-6	-	TRBV3-1	-	TGTGCCAGCAGCCAGGCAAATAATTCACCCCTCCACTTT	CASSQANNSPLHF
TRBJ1-2	TRBD1	TRBV4-3	-	TGCGCCAGCAGCCAAGATTTTGACAGGGGGACGAGGAACTATGGCTACACCTTC	CASSQDFDRGTRNYGYTF
TRBJ1-5	-	TRBV3-1	-	TGTGCCAGCAGCAAGTACGCCCCATATACGCAGCATTTT	CASSKYAPYTQHF
TRBJ2-7	-	TRBV7-2	few	TGTGCCAGCAGCCTTAGTCGGGGGATGGCCTACGAGCAGTACTTC	CASSLSRGMAYEQYF
TRBJ1-2	TRBD1	TRBV29-1	few	TGCAGCGTTGAAGTGGGGGACAGGGCCTATGGCTACACCTTC	CSVEVGDRAYGYTF
TRBJ2-7	-	TRBV4-2	-	TGTGCCAGCAGCCAAGATAGGAGAGCGGACGAGCAGTACTTC	CASSQDRRADEQYF
TRBJ1-5	-	TRBV7-2	few	TGTGCCAGCAGCTTACCCGGACATAACAATCAGCCCCAGCATTTT	CASSLPGHNNQPQHF
TRBJ2-5	-	TRBV29-1	many	TGCAGCGTTGTACAGAACCAAGAGACCCAGTACTTC	CSVVQNQETQYF
TRBJ1-2	TRBD1	TRBV6-6	few	TGTGCCAGCATTCCGCCCGGGACAGGGAGCGGCTACACCTTC	CASIPPGTGSGYTF
TRBJ2-3	TRBD1	TRBV7-9	few	TGTGCCAGCAGCCCCAACCCCGGACAGGGGGCAGATACGCAGTATTTT	CASSPNPGQGADTQYF
TRBJ2-2	-	TRBV27	few	TGTGCCAGCAGTTTCGTGGCAGCCGGGGAGCTGTTTTTT	CASSFVAAGELFF
TRBJ1-6	-	TRBV6-5	few	TGTGCCAGCAGTTACGCAGGTCACAATTCACCCCTCCACTTT	CASSYAGHNSPLHF
TRBJ1-1	-	TRBV7-6	-	TGTGCCAGCGCTCAGGGGACGAACACTGAAGCTTTCTTT	CASAQGTNTEAFF
TRBJ1-6	-	TRBV7-9	few	TGTGCCAGCAGATCAAGGGAGGAGAGCTCCTATAATTCACCCCTCCACTTT	CASRSREESSYNSPLHF
TRBJ2-3	-	TRBV14	-	TGTGCCAGCAGCCAAGATCGGCAGAATACGCAGTATTTT	CASSQDRQNTQYF
TRBJ1-1	TRBD1	TRBV20-1	once	TGCAGGGGGGGACAGGGCACGAACACTGAAGCTTTCTTT	CRGGQGTNTEAFF
TRBJ2-3	-	TRBV7-2	-	TGTGCCAGCAGCTTTGGGGGGTTCACAGATACGCAGTATTTT	CASSFGGFTDTQYF
TRBJ2-1	-	TRBV2	-	TGTGCCAGCAGTACAGACGACAGTTTCCGGTTCTTC	CASSTDDSFRFF
TRBJ2-5	-	TRBV21-1	few	TGTGCCAGCAGCAACGATACAGGAAGGGGAGAGACCCAGTACTTC	CASSNDTGRGETQYF
TRBJ2-1	-	TRBV27	few	TGTGCCAGCAGACTAGGGGGGTTCAATGAGCAGTTCTTC	CASRLGGFNEQFF
TRBJ2-5	TRBD2	TRBV5-1	many	TGCGCCAGCACCCGCGGGGGGGGAATAGAAGAGACCCAGTACTTC	CASTRGGGIEETQYF
TRBJ2-1	TRBD1	TRBV12-3/TRBV12-4	few	TGTGCCAGCAGTTTAGTTTGGGACAGTCCCTACAATGAGCAGTTCTTC	CASSLVWDSPYNEQFF
TRBJ1-2	-	TRBV14	-	TGTGCCAGCAGCCAAGATGCCGGACGGAGGGTTGACTATGGCTACACCTTC	CASSQDAGRRVDYGYTF
TRBJ2-1	TRBD2	TRBV29-1	few	TGCAGCGCGGAAATAGCGGGGGCAAACAATGAGCAGTTCTTC	CSAEIAGANNEQFF
TRBJ2-2	TRBD2	TRBV7-9	-	TGTGCCGCTCCTCGGAGCGGGGCGTACACCGGGGAGCTGTTTTTT	CAAPRSGAYTGELFF
TRBJ2-7	-	TRBV20-1	-	TGCAGTGCTAAAAACAGGGCACTCTCCTACGAGCAGTACTTC	CSAKNRALSYEQYF
TRBJ2-3	-	TRBV15	-	TGTGCCACCAGCAGCAGGGCGGGCACAGATACGCAGTATTTT	CATSSRAGTDTQYF
TRBJ1-5	TRBD1	TRBV2	-	TGTGCCAGCAGCGGACAGGCAGGGGGGCCCCAGCATTTT	CASSGQAGGPQHF
TRBJ2-2	TRBD1	TRBV5-1	few	TGCGCCAGCGCGAGACAGGGGGTGAACACCGGGGAGCTGTTTTTT	CASARQGVNTGELFF
TRBJ1-5	-	TRBV27	few	TGTGCCAGCAGTGAGGTTATTCAGCCCCAGCATTTT	CASSEVIQPQHF
TRBJ2-5	-	TRBV6-6	-	TGTGCCAGCATACCGGGACCGCAGGAGACCCAGTACTTC	CASIPGPQETQYF
TRBJ1-5	-	TRBV27	few	TGTGCCAGCAGTTTATGGGGTGGGACCCAGCATTTT	CASSLWGGTQHF
TRBJ2-1	-	TRBV7-9	few	TGTGCCAGCAGCTGGGGACGGCCGGGGAATGAGCAGTTCTTC	CASSWGRPGNEQFF
TRBJ1-3	-	TRBV9	many	TGTGCCAGCAGCGTCTTCGGGCTCGGAAACACCATATATTTT	CASSVFGLGNTIYF
TRBJ2-2	TRBD1	TRBV5-6	-	TGTGCCAGCAGCCAAGCCCGACAGGGTGTACGAACCGGGGAGCTGTTTTTT	CASSQARQGVRTGELFF
TRBJ1-2	-	TRBV7-2	-	TGTGCCAGCAGCCCAGGGATACTCGATGGCTACACCTTC	CASSPGILDGYTF
TRBJ2-7	TRBD1	TRBV4-1	few	TGCGCCAGCAGCCAGACAGGGGACGAGCAGTACTTC	CASSQTGDEQYF